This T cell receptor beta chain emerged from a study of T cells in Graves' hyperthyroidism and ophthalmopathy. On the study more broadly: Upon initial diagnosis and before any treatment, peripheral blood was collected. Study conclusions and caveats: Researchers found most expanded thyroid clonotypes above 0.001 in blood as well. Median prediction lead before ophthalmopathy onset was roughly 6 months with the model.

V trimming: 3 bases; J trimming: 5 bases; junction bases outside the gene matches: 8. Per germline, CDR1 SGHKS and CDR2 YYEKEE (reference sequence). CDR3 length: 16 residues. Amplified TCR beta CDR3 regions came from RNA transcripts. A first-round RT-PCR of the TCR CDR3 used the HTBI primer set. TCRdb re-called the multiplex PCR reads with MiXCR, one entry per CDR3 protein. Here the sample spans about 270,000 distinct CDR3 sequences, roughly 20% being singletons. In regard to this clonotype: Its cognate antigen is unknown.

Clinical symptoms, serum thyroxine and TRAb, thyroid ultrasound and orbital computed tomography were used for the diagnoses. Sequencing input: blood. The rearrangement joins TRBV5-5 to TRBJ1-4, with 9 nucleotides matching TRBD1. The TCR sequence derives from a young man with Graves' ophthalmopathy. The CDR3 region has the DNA TGTGCCAGCAGCTCGAAACAGGGGGCGATGAATGAAAAACTGTTTTTT. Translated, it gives CASSSKQGAMNEKLFF.